Sequencing of this TCR beta chain was carried out in a study of beta chain features in type 1 diabetes (dated by TCRdb to the late 2010s). Study-wide context: Mean age, gender distribution, total cell number and subset yield were not different between patients and healthy donors. Across all samples, some 110,000,000 sorted cells were examined, and cell number per subset correlated strongly with RNA yield. In the study, recently diagnosed type 1 diabetes patients and matched healthy donors were compared on the TCRB repertoires of their sorted circulating CD4+ T cell subsets. Whereas all 28 donors provided naive and central memory subsets, regulatory and stem cell-like memory subsets were isolated from just 8 patients and roughly 8 healthy donors.

A note on this clone: Its antigen is unknown. No much larger clone is present one base from it, and per-base qualities are unavailable.

From each donor, a single peripheral blood sample of approximately 120 mL on average was drawn into heparinised tubes. A BD FACSAria II was used to sort naive, central memory, regulatory and stem cell-like memory CD4+ T cells with a panel that included CD45RO, CCR7, CD25, CD127, CD95 and CD27. Purity was above 95% for every sorted population. PBMCs were separated immediately by Lymphoprep density gradient centrifugation and were stained directly, without being cultured. So that batch effects would be minimized, each experiment stained and sorted samples in pairs, pairing one healthy donor with one patient. The High Capacity cDNA Reverse Transcription Kit was used to reverse transcribe all of the isolated RNA, meaning that expressed TCRB transcripts were what got sequenced. Deep immunoSEQ sequencing was performed on naive, central memory and regulatory T cell samples, with an average of about 3.57 million total reads per sample. After sorted cells were lysed in RLT buffer, RNA was extracted with DNase-treated RNeasy Micro or Mini kits, with the choice depending on cell number. Each cell subset was processed on its own to prevent cross-contamination, while patient and healthy donor samples were processed together. The immunoSEQ multiplex PCR was used to amplify TCRB sequences from cDNA, generating 87-bp fragments that spanned the CDR3 region. Amplicons were sequenced on the Illumina HiSeq platform. For the original study's pipeline: PCR bias was computationally corrected using synthetic template baselines, reads within Hamming distance 2 were collapsed, and singletons that could not be merged were discarded. Reads were aligned against IMGT so that V, D and J genes, CDR3 length and insertions or deletions at six rearrangement sites could be assigned. Within each subset, clonotype counts were normalized to sorted cell number, after which true diversity and Gini coefficients were computed with the tcR R package. The overlap coefficient, calculated on TCRB nucleotide sequences, was used to quantify repertoire sharing. What TCRdb holds here is the immuneACCESS table cut down to in-frame rearrangements. Part of the clones is not present; checked against another copy, under half of the missing clones reflect an unresolved V gene, and the others are unexplained. V, J and clone size are those of that table, while D and trimming were read from the DNA. Counted in this sample were 130,000 to 150,000 clones; roughly 53% of them appeared once. The biggest ten clones account for 0.42% of the sample.

The paper as a whole reports these results and caveats: The naive, central memory and regulatory TCRB repertoires appeared to resemble one another more closely among patients than among healthy donors. A moderate but significant shortening of TCRB CDR3 length was observed in type 1 diabetes patients in all four CD4+ subsets. Shorter templates might be favored by PCR, yet because patient and control samples were amplified and corrected together, any such skew would affect both groups equally. Because cDNA was sequenced instead of genomic DNA, highly expressing activated cells could be over-represented, though the groups showed no difference in activation or CD3 levels. HLA sub-analyses involved small numbers of individuals, so any influence of HLA type on TCRB rearrangement remained unresolved. At VDJ recombination sites, type 1 diabetes patients had fewer insertions and more deleted nucleotides, which implies abnormalities in thymic rearrangement.

This sequence originates from a man in his late teens or twenties in good health. The material sequenced was Tregs from blood. This specimen's cell subset or site label, per the study, means: regulatory CD4+ T cells.

The encoded CDR3 is CASRAQTGGTNEQFF. At the DNA level, the sequence is TGTGCCAGCAGGGCGCAGACAGGGGGGACCAATGAGCAGTTCTTC. The chain employs TRBV7-2 and TRBJ2-1, with 9 bases matching TRBD1. At the junction V is shortened by 6 bases and J by 6 bases; bases outside the gene matches: 9. The CDR3 has 15 amino acids, counting the end cysteine and phenylalanine. The CDR3 DNA has 45 bases and is translated from base 1. The germline V gene sets CDR1 to SGHTA and CDR2 to FQGNSA.